The text below deals with one TCR beta chain. This clonotype was detected a few times. Its target antigen remains unknown. No much larger clone is present one base from it, and per-base qualities are unavailable. The data were taken from a study of neurological immune-mediated disorders (dated by TCRdb to 2018 to 2020). With regard to the full study: Among the 35 or so multiple sclerosis patients, relapsing-remitting MS was present in around 31 and secondary progressive MS was present in 3. Using UMI-based sequencing, the study compared peripheral blood TCR-beta repertoires from patients with HTLV-I-associated myelopathy (HAM/TSP), patients with multiple sclerosis, and healthy controls. The roughly 100 TCR-beta libraries covered PBMC samples along with longitudinal samples, technical triplicates, and paired sorted CD4+ and CD8+ T-cell subsets. The cohort was made up of about 66 subjects, consisting of 15 or so HAM/TSP patients, roughly 35 multiple sclerosis patients and about 20 healthy controls. Beyond this particular receptor, the publication reports: No identical CDR3 amino acid sequences were shared among expanded clones across subjects, suggesting private TCR-beta repertoires in all groups. In phylogenetic analysis, the repertoires of 18 of 34 MS patients grouped into a cluster of related CDR3 sequences, which suggests a possible signature at the repertoire level. TCR clonal expansion was highest in HAM/TSP patients and lowest in MS patients, with MS patients falling below even healthy controls. No association of the MS cluster with clinical or MRI features was observed, and the need for larger cohorts was stated by the authors.

For the unsorted PBMC libraries, 2 million PBMCs were stored in RNAlater at -80 degrees C until RNA extraction and were used to generate the libraries. Multiple sclerosis patients were enrolled in a US clinical protocol under which disease progression was evaluated by magnetic resonance imaging. Peripheral blood underwent Ficoll-Hypaque density gradient centrifugation to isolate PBMCs, which were then cryopreserved in liquid nitrogen. The germline V gene sets CDR1 to SGHRS and CDR2 to YFSETQ. V is pared back by 6 bases and J by 1 base, with 10 bases lying between the germline termini. Including cysteine and phenylalanine, the CDR3 has 13 amino acids. Only CDR3 DNA remains: 39 bases, in frame from the first base. To synthesize cDNA, template-switch 5'RACE was performed with a primer carrying a 10-nucleotide random unique molecular identifier so that each TCR transcript was tagged. Each sequencing run produced over 160 million TCR-beta sequences covering 15-18 subjects. The RNeasy kit was used for extraction of total RNA. The KAPA Real-time Library Amplification kit was used to amplify TCR-beta VDJ regions with primers targeting the TCR constant region and the 5'RACE anchor. Sample indexes and Illumina adaptors were added in a first PCR, after which library yield was increased in a second PCR. After purification with Ampure beads, the TCR product of roughly 650 bp was size-selected on a 2% E-gel SizeSelection system. Before pooling, libraries had their quality checked on a Bioanalyzer, their concentration measured with Qubit, and their quantity determined with the Kapa Library Quantification kit. Paired-end 2 x 150 bp sequencing of the libraries was performed on an Illumina HiSeq 2500. To increase sequence diversity, about 25-31% phiX was spiked into each library pool. As for how the authors treated the data: Quality-filtered reads were processed with the UMI-based MiGEC pipeline, and over 90% of raw TCR sequences were removed by the MiGEC pipeline during error correction. IMGT germline references were used for alignment of VDJ genes, and clonotypes were defined by a unique CDR3 amino acid sequence together with V-J genes. Clonal expansion, Shannon diversity, and CDR3 relatedness (CalcPairwiseDistances, ClusterSamples) were evaluated with VDJtools, and phylogenetic trees were built with CLCbio workbench. Using coefficient-of-variation modelling across technical triplicates, the study counted a clone as expanded if it had at least 8 unique UMIs. The raw public reads went through TCRdb reprocessing: fastp at Q25, MiXCR clone calling, in-frame beta chains kept. Records with the same CDR3 protein are collapsed into one entry carrying the most frequent genes and DNA. The V and J calls and clone size come from TCRdb's table, not from the authors' own analysis. The sample table records 65,000 to 90,000 distinct CDR3 sequences; less than 5.5% of these occur just once. The biggest ten clones account for 2% to 2.5% of the sample.

The sequence was obtained from a woman aged 30 to 39 with multiple sclerosis. The specimen sequenced was PBMCs. The V gene is TRBV5-1 and the J gene is TRBJ1-1; no D gene is confidently identified. The nucleotide sequence reads as follows: TGCGCCAGCAATTACGGCTCGAACACTGAAGCTTTCTTT. This codes for CASNYGSNTEAFF.